Listed here are 4 T cell receptor beta chains from one sample, sequenced in a study of Graves' ophthalmopathy and Graves' hyperthyroidism. Scientists amplified the TCR beta CDR3 regions from RNA transcripts. First-round RT-PCR relied on HTBI primers, and a second-round multiplex PCR came next. TCRdb re-called the multiplex PCR reads through MiXCR, storing one row per CDR3 protein. Of about 620,000 distinct CDR3 sequences listed, approximately 21% were seen once; the top ten hold approximately 6.9%. Sequencing input: peripheral blood. The receptors originated from a young woman with stable Graves' hyperthyroidism. Some clones in this sample may be carry-over from other donors' samples.

This clonotype was found many times. The chain has TRBV12-5 and TRBJ2-7, with 10 bases identical to TRBD1. The CDR3 covers 16 residues. Germline V gene data show CDR1 as LGHNT and CDR2 as FRNRAP. J gave up 0 bases and V 0 bases, and 2 bases lay outside the gene matches. CDR3 protein: CASGLVRTGGSYEQYF. The CDR3 DNA sequence: TGTGCTAGTGGTTTGGTCAGGACAGGGGGCTCCTACGAGCAGTACTTC.

There are many counts of this clonotype. The rearrangement links TRBV6-5 to TRBJ2-5; D could derive from TRBD1 or TRBD2 (5 bases each). The CDR3 contains 15 residues. Trimming removed 5 bases from V and 3 bases from J, with 16 bases in between. Germline lookup yields CDR1 MNHEY and CDR2 SVGAGI. This CDR3 reads CASSPEGRIKETQYF. CDR3 coding DNA: TGTGCCAGCAGTCCCGAGGGGAGAATCAAAGAGACCCAGTACTTC.

The V and J genes are TRBV5-5 and TRBJ1-5; D perhaps matches TRBD1 (6 bases). Germline V gives CDR1 SGHKS, CDR2 YYEKEE (reference sequence). The CDR3 is 14 amino acids. V was shortened by 4 bases and J by 7 bases, with 15 bases between the two germline ends. CDR3 in DNA: TGTGCCAGCAGCGGGGTGGCGGGGGCGCAGCCCCAGCATTTT. Its translation: CASSGVAGAQPQHF.

The J gene is TRBJ2-2, the V gene TRBV7-8, with 9 bases identical to TRBD2. CDR3 length: 15 amino acids. The V and J ends lost 1 base and 8 bases, in that order; junction bases with no gene match: 5. Germline V gene sequence: CDR1 SGHVS, CDR2 FQNEAQ. CDR3 sequence: CASSLGGRASGELFF. The CDR3 coding sequence is TGTGCCAGCAGCTTAGGCGGGAGGGCCTCAGGGGAGCTGTTTTTT.